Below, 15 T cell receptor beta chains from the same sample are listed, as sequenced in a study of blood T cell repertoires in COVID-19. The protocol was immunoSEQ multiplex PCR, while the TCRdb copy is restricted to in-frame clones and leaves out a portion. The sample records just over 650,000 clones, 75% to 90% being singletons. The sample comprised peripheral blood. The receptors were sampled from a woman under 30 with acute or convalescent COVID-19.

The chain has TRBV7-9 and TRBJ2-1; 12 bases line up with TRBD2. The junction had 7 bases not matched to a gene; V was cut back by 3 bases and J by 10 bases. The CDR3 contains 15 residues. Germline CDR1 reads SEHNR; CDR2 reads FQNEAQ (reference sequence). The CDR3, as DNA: TGTGCCAGCAGCTTGGGACTAGCGGGCCCCCCCGAGCAGTTCTTC. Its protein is CASSLGLAGPPEQFF.

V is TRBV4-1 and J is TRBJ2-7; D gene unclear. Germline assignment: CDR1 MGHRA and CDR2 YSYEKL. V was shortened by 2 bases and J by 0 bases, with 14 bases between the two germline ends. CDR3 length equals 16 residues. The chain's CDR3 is CASSQLTRRSSYEQYF. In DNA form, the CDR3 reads TGCGCCAGCAGCCAACTCACGCGTCGAAGCTCCTACGAGCAGTACTTC.

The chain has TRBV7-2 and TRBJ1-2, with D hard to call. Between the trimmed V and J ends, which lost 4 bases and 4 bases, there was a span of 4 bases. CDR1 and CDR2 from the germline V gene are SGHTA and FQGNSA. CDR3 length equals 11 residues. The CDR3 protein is CASSSFYGYTF. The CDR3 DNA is TGTGCCAGCAGCTCCTTCTATGGCTACACCTTC.

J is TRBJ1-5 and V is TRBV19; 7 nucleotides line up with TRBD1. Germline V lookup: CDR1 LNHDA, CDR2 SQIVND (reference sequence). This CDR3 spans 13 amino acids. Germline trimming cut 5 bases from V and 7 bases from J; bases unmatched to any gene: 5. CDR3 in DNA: TGTGCCAGTAGTTCCACAGGGGTACAGCCCCAGCATTTT. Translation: CASSSTGVQPQHF.

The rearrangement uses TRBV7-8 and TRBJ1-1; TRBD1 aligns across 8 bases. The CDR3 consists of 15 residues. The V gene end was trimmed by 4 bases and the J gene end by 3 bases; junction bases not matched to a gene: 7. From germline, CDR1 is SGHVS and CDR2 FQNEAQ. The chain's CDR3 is CASSSQGDEYTEAFF. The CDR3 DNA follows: TGTGCCAGCAGCTCACAGGGGGATGAGTACACTGAAGCTTTCTTT. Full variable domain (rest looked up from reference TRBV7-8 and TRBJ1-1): GAGVSQSPRYKVAKRGQDVALRCDPISGHVSLFWYQQALGQGPEFLTYFQNEAQLDKSGLPSDRFFAERPEGSVSTLKIQRTQQEDSAVYLCASSSQGDEYTEAFFGQGTRLTVV.

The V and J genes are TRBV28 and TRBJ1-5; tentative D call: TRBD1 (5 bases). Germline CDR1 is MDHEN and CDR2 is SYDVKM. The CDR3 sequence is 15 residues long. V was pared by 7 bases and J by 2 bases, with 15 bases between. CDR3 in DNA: TGTGCCAGCACTCCCCTAGGGGTAGGCAATCAGCCCCAGCATTTT. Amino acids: CASTPLGVGNQPQHF.

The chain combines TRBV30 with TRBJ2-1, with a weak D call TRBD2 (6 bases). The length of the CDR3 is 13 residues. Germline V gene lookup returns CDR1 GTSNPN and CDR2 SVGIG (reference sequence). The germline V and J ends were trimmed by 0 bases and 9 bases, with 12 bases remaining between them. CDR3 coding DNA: TGTGCCTGGAGTGTACAACCCGGGGGTGAGCAGTTCTTC. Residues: CAWSVQPGGEQFF.

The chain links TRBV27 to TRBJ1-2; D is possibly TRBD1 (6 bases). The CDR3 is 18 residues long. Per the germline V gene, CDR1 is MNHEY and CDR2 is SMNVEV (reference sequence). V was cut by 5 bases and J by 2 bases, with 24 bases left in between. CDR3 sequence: CASSPGVGGRVLNYGYTF. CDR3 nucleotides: TGTGCCAGCAGTCCCGGAGTGGGGGGGCGCGTATTGAACTATGGCTACACCTTC.

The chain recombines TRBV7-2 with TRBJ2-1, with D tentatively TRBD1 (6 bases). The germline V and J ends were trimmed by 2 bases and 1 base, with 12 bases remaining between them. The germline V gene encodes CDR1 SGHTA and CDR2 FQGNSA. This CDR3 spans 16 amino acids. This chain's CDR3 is CASSLNRASSYNEQFF. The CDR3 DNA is TGTGCCAGCAGCTTAAACAGGGCGTCTTCCTACAATGAGCAGTTCTTC.

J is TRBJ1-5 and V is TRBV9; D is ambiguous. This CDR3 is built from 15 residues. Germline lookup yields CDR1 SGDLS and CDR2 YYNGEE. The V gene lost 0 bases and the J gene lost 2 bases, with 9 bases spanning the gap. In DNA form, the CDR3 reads TGTGCCAGCAGCGTAGGTAAGAGGGGCAATCAGCCCCAGCATTTT. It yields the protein CASSVGKRGNQPQHF.

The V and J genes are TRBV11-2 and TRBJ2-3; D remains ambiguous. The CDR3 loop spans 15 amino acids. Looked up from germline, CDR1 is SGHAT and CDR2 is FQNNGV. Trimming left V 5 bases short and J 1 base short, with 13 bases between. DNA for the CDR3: TGTGCCAGCAGCCCGTCCTCGGCGGGCACAGATACGCAGTATTTT. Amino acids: CASSPSSAGTDTQYF.

As DNA, the CDR3 is TGTGCCAGCAGCCAAACCAACGACCGGACAGGGCCTAATCAGCCCCAGCATTTT. Its protein is CASSQTNDRTGPNQPQHF. This sequence joins TRBV14 and TRBJ1-5, with TRBD1 identical over 8 bases. Germline CDR1 and CDR2: SGHDN and FVKESK. After removal of 2 bases from V and 4 bases from J, the junction contained 13 bases not matched to a gene. CDR3 size: 18 residues.

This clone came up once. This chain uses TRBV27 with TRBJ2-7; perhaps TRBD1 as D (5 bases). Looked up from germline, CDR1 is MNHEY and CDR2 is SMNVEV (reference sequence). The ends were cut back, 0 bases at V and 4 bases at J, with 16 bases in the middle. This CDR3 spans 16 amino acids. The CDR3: CASSLSSPPNRYEQYF. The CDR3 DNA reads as TGTGCCAGCAGTTTATCATCACCTCCCAACAGGTACGAGCAGTACTTC.

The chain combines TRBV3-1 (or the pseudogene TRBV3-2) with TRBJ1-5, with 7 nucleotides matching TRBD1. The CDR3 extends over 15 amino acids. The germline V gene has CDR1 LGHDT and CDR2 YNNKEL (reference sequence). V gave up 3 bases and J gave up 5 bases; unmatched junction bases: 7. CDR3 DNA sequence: TGTGCCAGCAGCCAGGTAGGGGGCCTGGATCAGCCCCAGCATTTT. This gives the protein CASSQVGGLDQPQHF.

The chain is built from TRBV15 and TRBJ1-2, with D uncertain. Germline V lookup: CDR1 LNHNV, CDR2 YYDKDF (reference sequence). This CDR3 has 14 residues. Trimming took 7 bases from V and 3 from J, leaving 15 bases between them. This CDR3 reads CATTELAGHYGYTF. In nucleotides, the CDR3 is TGTGCCACCACCGAGTTAGCGGGCCACTATGGCTACACCTTC.